These 16 T cell receptor beta chains originate from one sample sequenced in a study of OX40 agonist ivuxolimab in advanced cancers. Using immunoSEQ multiplex PCR, the repertoire was profiled, and TCRdb retains in-frame clones only, with some absent. Among some 43,000 clones listed, more than 70% were seen once. This specimen was CD4+ or CD8+ T cells sorted from blood, taken in a trial of the OX40 agonist ivuxolimab. These receptors were taken from an adult with an advanced solid tumor such as melanoma, head and neck, liver or kidney cancer.

The chain recombines TRBV5-6 with TRBJ2-6; 8 bases are a match to TRBD1. The length of the CDR3 is 17 residues. Trimming at V came to 0 bases and at J to 2 bases, leaving 4 bases not matched to a gene. The germline V gene has CDR1 SGHDT and CDR2 YYEEEE. CDR3 protein: CASSLEQGAPGANVLTF. CDR3 bases: TGTGCCAGCAGCTTGGAGCAGGGGGCGCCTGGGGCCAACGTCCTGACTTTC.

This chain joins TRBV7-8 and TRBJ1-5, with D maybe TRBD1 (5 bases). Trimming stripped 3 bases from V and 0 bases from J, with 18 bases between. Germline V lookup: CDR1 SGHVS, CDR2 FQNEAQ. This CDR3 is 18 amino acids long. CDR3 sequence reads: CASSFGQGGIDSNQPQHF. The CDR3 region has the DNA TGTGCCAGCAGCTTTGGGCAGGGAGGGATAGATAGCAATCAGCCCCAGCATTTT.

CDR3 DNA: TGTGCCAGCACCAAGGACAGGGAAGAGACCCAGTACTTC. Amino acids: CASTKDREETQYF. This sequence joins TRBV11-2 and TRBJ2-5; 8 bases map to TRBD1. The V and J ends lost 7 bases and 3 bases, in that order; junction bases with no gene match: 4. The CDR3 consists of 13 residues. Germline values: CDR1 SGHAT, CDR2 FQNNGV.

The gene calls are TRBV16 and TRBJ1-1, with TRBD1 as a possible D gene (5 bases). CDR1 is KGHSY, CDR2 FQNENV, per germline. The CDR3 consists of 12 residues. The germline V and J ends were trimmed by 6 bases and 6 bases, with 11 bases remaining between them. CDR3 bases: TGTGCCAGCAGTAACCGGGGGGCTGAAGCTTTCTTT. This codes for CASSNRGAEAFF.

The V gene is TRBV11-2, the J gene TRBJ2-2, with a weak D call TRBD2 (5 bases). The germline V and J ends were trimmed by 7 bases and 1 base, with 10 bases remaining between them. This CDR3 spans 14 amino acids. Germline lookup yields CDR1 SGHAT and CDR2 FQNNGV. In DNA, the CDR3 is TGTGCCAGCAACGGGAACTTGAACACCGGGGAGCTGTTTTTT. Translating it yields CASNGNLNTGELFF. The complete variable domain, with remaining parts taken from reference TRBV11-2 and TRBJ2-2, reads EAGVAQSPRYKIIEKRQSVAFWCNPISGHATLYWYQQILGQGPKLLIQFQNNGVVDDSQLPKDRFSAERLKGVDSTLKIQPAKLEDSAVYLCASNGNLNTGELFFGEGSRLTVL.

The chain employs TRBV15 and TRBJ2-1; 9 bases match TRBD2. Germline-derived CDR1 and CDR2 are LNHNV and YYDKDF (reference sequence). This CDR3 spans 16 amino acids. V trimming: 0 bases; J trimming: 7 bases; junction bases outside the gene matches: 7. This CDR3 is CATSRDSGGSGNEQFF. The CDR3 DNA reads as TGTGCCACCAGCAGAGACAGCGGGGGGTCGGGTAATGAGCAGTTCTTC.

The genes are TRBV23-1 and TRBJ2-4; D possibly corresponds to TRBD1 (5 bases). TRBV23-1 is noted as an ORF with a role that remains uncertain. The CDR3 is 18 residues long. V gave up 4 bases and J gave up 2 bases, with 21 bases separating them. The CDR3 sequence is CASSLERVGPGTKNIQYF. CDR3 coding DNA: TGCGCCAGCAGTCTCGAGCGTGTGGGTCCAGGGACCAAAAACATTCAGTACTTC.

V is TRBV6-5 and J is TRBJ2-1; 9 bases line up with TRBD2. The CDR3 has 14 amino acids. Germline V gene lookup returns CDR1 MNHEY and CDR2 SVGAGI. J lost 4 bases, V lost 7 bases, and 5 bases had no gene match. The CDR3 loop is CASTNSGGYNEQFF. The CDR3 nucleotides are TGTGCCAGCACTAATAGCGGGGGATACAATGAGCAGTTCTTC.

This clone has only one observation. The V gene is TRBV6-5, the J gene TRBJ1-4; D is perhaps TRBD1 (6 bases). Germline CDR1 MNHEY, CDR2 SVGAGI. CDR3 size: 15 residues. V lost 9 bases and J lost 0, with 14 bases in between. CDR3 sequence: CASSRGVSTNEKLFF. The CDR3 DNA follows: TGTGCCAGTAGTAGGGGGGTCTCAACTAATGAAAAACTGTTTTTT.

This rearrangement joins TRBV11-3 to TRBJ1-2; D ambiguous. With 5 bases removed from V and 8 bases from J, the gap between germline ends came to 18 bases. This CDR3 has 14 residues. Looked up from germline, CDR1 is SGHNT and CDR2 is YENEEA. The CDR3 coding sequence is TGTGCCAGCAGCGGAGATCGCCCTTATGGCGGCTACACCTTC. It specifies CASSGDRPYGGYTF.

The V and J genes are TRBV4-3 and TRBJ1-4; a weak D match, TRBD1 (5 bases). Germline values: CDR1 LGHNA, CDR2 YSLEER. Between the trimmed V and J ends, which lost 3 bases and 8 bases, there was a span of 10 bases. The CDR3 sequence is 13 residues long. In DNA form, the CDR3 reads TGCGCCAGCAGCCATTCGGGGGGGGAAAAACTGTTTTTT. It specifies CASSHSGGEKLFF.

The V call is TRBV18, the J call TRBJ1-1; the D is unclear. The V end was cut by 2 bases, the J end by 1 base, with 11 bases between. CDR3 size: 15 residues. Germline V CDR1 and CDR2: KGHSH, LQKENI. CDR3 in amino acids: CASSPNVASNTEAFF. The CDR3, as DNA: TGTGCCAGCTCACCAAACGTGGCGTCGAACACTGAAGCTTTCTTT.

This chain connects TRBV4-3 to TRBJ1-2; D not resolved. Germline assignment: CDR1 LGHNA and CDR2 YSLEER. Between the trimmed V and J ends, which lost 0 bases and 2 bases, there was a span of 7 bases. This CDR3 region has 14 residues. CDR3 amino acids: CASSQDRVNYGYTF. CDR3 sequence (DNA): TGCGCCAGCAGCCAAGATCGCGTGAACTATGGCTACACCTTC.

The chain is built from TRBV4-2 and TRBJ1-4; 8 bases are a match to TRBD1. Trimming removed 7 bases from V and 7 bases from J; junction bases left unmatched: 11. Germline-derived CDR1 and CDR2 are LGHNA and YNFKEQ. CDR3 size: 15 residues. CDR3 protein: CASTLTDRGSEKLFF. The CDR3 nucleotides read TGTGCCAGCACGCTGACCGACAGGGGTTCTGAAAAACTGTTTTTT.

The chain has TRBV7-9 and TRBJ2-1; TRBD1 might be the D (6 bases). CDR3 length equals 15 residues. CDR1 and CDR2 from the germline V gene are SEHNR and FQNEAQ (reference sequence). Trimming shortened V by 1 base and J by 1 base, and 8 bases separated the two germline ends. CDR3 region: CASSLVRGSYNEQFF. The CDR3, as DNA: TGTGCCAGCAGCTTAGTAAGGGGGTCCTACAATGAGCAGTTCTTC.

The chain combines TRBV4-1 with TRBJ2-3; 7 bases agree with TRBD2. The CDR3 is 13 amino acids. The germline CDR1 and CDR2 sequences are MGHRA and YSYEKL. V gave up 4 bases and J gave up 6 bases; unmatched junction bases: 4. The CDR3 sequence: CASSPMGGDTQYF. The CDR3 DNA reads as TGCGCCAGCAGCCCCATGGGGGGGGATACGCAGTATTTT.